The 17 T cell receptor beta chains given below trace back to one sample, sequenced in a study of identical twins. TCRdb reprocessed the 5' RACE reads via MiXCR and lists one record per CDR3 protein. The table includes some 1,700,000 distinct CDR3 sequences, less than 40% detected once. Sequencing was performed on cord blood. The receptors derive from a newborn girl in good health.

There are a few counts of this clonotype. The chain recombines TRBV12-3 or TRBV12-4 with TRBJ2-7; 8 nucleotides align to TRBD2. This CDR3 comprises 15 residues. Unmatched junction bases numbered 11, after V lost 6 bases and J lost 4 bases. This CDR3 is CASSPNPGGPYEQYF. CDR3 DNA sequence: TGTGCCAGCAGCCCCAATCCGGGGGGGCCGTACGAGCAGTACTTC.

This chain links TRBV7-9 with TRBJ2-1, with D perhaps TRBD2 (5 bases). V was cut by 5 bases and J by 10 bases, with 30 bases left in between. CDR3 length: 18 amino acids. CDR1 SEHNR and CDR2 FQNEAQ come from the germline V gene (reference sequence). In nucleotides, the CDR3 is TGTGCCAGCAGCCAAGGTGGGCTAGGAGGCCAAAACTCCTACGAGCAGTTCTTC. It translates to CASSQGGLGGQNSYEQFF. Full variable domain (remainder filled in from reference TRBV7-9 and TRBJ2-1): DTGVSQNPRHKITKRGQNVTFRCDPISEHNRLYWYRQTLGQGPEFLTYFQNEAQLEKSRLLSDRFSAERPKGSFSTLEIQRTEQGDSAMYLCASSQGGLGGQNSYEQFFGPGTRLTVL.

The chain couples TRBV10-3 to TRBJ1-4, with TRBD1 matching 7 bases. Germline V CDR1 and CDR2: ENHRY, SYGVKD. There are 14 residues in the CDR3. The junction had 4 bases not matched to a gene; V was cut back by 6 bases and J by 3 bases. The CDR3: CAISRDRSNEKLFF. The CDR3 region has the DNA TGTGCCATCAGCCGGGACAGATCTAATGAAAAACTGTTTTTT.

The chain carries TRBV7-9 and TRBJ2-3; D gene ambiguous. V lost 3 bases, J lost 2 bases, and 15 bases lay in between. Per germline, CDR1 SEHNR and CDR2 FQNEAQ (reference sequence). This CDR3 is built from 16 residues. CDR3 nucleotide sequence: TGTGCCAGCAGCTTGCCCTTCCGGCAGTCCACAGATACGCAGTATTTT. Its protein product is CASSLPFRQSTDTQYF.

The V call is TRBV20-1, the J call TRBJ2-1; 12 bases are shared with TRBD1. The CDR3 is 16 residues long. V was pared by 5 bases and J by 6 bases, with 11 bases of the junction left unmatched. Germline V gene data show CDR1 as DFQATT and CDR2 as SNEGSKA (reference sequence). CDR3: CSASSPGQGARNEQFF. CDR3 DNA: TGCAGTGCTTCATCCCCGGGACAGGGGGCTCGCAATGAGCAGTTCTTC.

J is TRBJ2-2 and V is TRBV9; no definite D call. Germline assignment: CDR1 SGDLS and CDR2 YYNGEE. The CDR3 runs to 13 residues. Trimming took 4 bases from V and 5 from J, leaving 9 bases between them. The CDR3 DNA reads TGTGCCAGCAGCCAGTTTAGGACCGGGGAGCTGTTTTTT. It is translated as CASSQFRTGELFF.

The chain joins TRBV18 to TRBJ2-3; D remains ambiguous. CDR1 KGHSH and CDR2 LQKENI come from the germline V gene. V was trimmed by 1 base and J by 4 bases, leaving 12 bases between them. The CDR3 loop spans 15 amino acids. The CDR3 DNA sequence: TGTGCCAGCTCACCACTTTCACGACGAGCAGATACGCAGTATTTT. It codes for CASSPLSRRADTQYF.

This clonotype was counted only a few times. The rearrangement uses TRBV12-3 or TRBV12-4 and TRBJ2-1; maybe TRBD2 (5 bases). The V end was cut by 2 bases, the J end by 7 bases, with 12 bases between. The CDR3 is 14 residues long. The CDR3 DNA reads as TGTGCCAGCAGTTTACGGGCGCCGGGGAATGAGCAGTTCTTC. The encoded protein is CASSLRAPGNEQFF.

This clonotype was recorded many times. This chain links TRBV9 with TRBJ2-7, with a tentative D call TRBD1 (6 bases). The germline V gene has CDR1 SGDLS and CDR2 YYNGEE. The CDR3 totals 15 residues. V was pared by 1 base and J by 0 bases, with 11 bases between. CDR3 DNA: TGTGCCAGCAGCGTATCAGGGACATCCTCCTACGAGCAGTACTTC. It encodes CASSVSGTSSYEQYF.

This chain joins TRBV18 and TRBJ2-5; TRBD1 aligns across 7 bases. V lost 1 base to trimming and J lost 1 base; unmatched junction nucleotides: 3. The CDR3 has 15 residues. The germline gives CDR1 KGHSH, CDR2 LQKENI. The CDR3: CASSPRRDSQETQYF. CDR3 nucleotide sequence: TGTGCCAGCTCACCACGTCGGGACAGCCAAGAGACCCAGTACTTC.

J is TRBJ2-7 and V is TRBV10-3; possibly TRBD1 for D (6 bases). The CDR3 totals 13 residues. Trimming shortened V by 2 bases and J by 3 bases, and 8 bases separated the two germline ends. Germline V gene sequence: CDR1 ENHRY, CDR2 SYGVKD. Here the CDR3 DNA reads TGTGCCATCAGTGAGGGGGGCCGCTACGAGCAGTACTTC. Protein: CAISEGGRYEQYF.

A few counts support this clonotype. The chain joins TRBV20-1 to TRBJ2-1; D might be TRBD1 (5 bases). The CDR3 covers 15 residues. The germline V gene has CDR1 DFQATT and CDR2 SNEGSKA (reference sequence). Trimming shortened V by 0 bases and J by 6 bases, and 15 bases separated the two germline ends. CDR3: CSARDGARASNEQFF. The DNA of the CDR3 is TGCAGTGCTAGAGATGGGGCTAGAGCGTCCAATGAGCAGTTCTTC.

Many counts were recorded for this clonotype. V and J are TRBV7-2 and TRBJ2-7; D unresolved. Germline CDR1 SGHTA, CDR2 FQGNSA. The V and J ends lost 4 bases and 3 bases respectively, with 10 bases between them. The CDR3 extends over 13 amino acids. The CDR3 sequence: CASSSSLGYEQYF. As DNA, the CDR3 is TGTGCCAGCAGCTCCTCTTTAGGCTACGAGCAGTACTTC.

This clonotype came up a few times. The chain joins TRBV9 to TRBJ1-1, with D possibly matching TRBD1 (6 bases). CDR3 size: 14 residues. CDR1 and CDR2 from the germline V gene are SGDLS and YYNGEE. Trimming removed 2 bases at V and 1 base at J, with 9 bases between. CDR3 amino acids: CASSVPRGNTEAFF. The CDR3 DNA is TGTGCCAGCAGCGTCCCCAGGGGGAACACTGAAGCTTTCTTT.

The chain employs TRBV6-1 and TRBJ2-5, with D hard to call. The CDR3 sequence is 12 residues long. The V gene's germline CDR1 is MNHNS and CDR2 SASEGT. V lost 5 bases, J lost 7 bases, and 11 bases lay in between. The CDR3 region has the DNA TGTGCCAGCAGTAGTTCAGGCGCGACCCAGTACTTC. As protein: CASSSSGATQYF.

This chain joins TRBV3-1 and TRBJ1-2, with a tentative D call TRBD1 (5 bases). V dropped 0 bases and J dropped 7 bases, with 9 bases sitting between them. The CDR3 is made up of 13 amino acids. Germline V gene sequence: CDR1 LGHDT, CDR2 YNNKEL (reference sequence). CDR3 amino acids: CASSQDGGRGYTF. As DNA, the CDR3 is TGTGCCAGCAGCCAAGATGGGGGTCGTGGCTACACCTTC.

The V call is TRBV15, the J call TRBJ1-1, with a weak D call TRBD1 (6 bases). In germline, CDR1 is LNHNV, CDR2 YYDKDF (reference sequence). The V end lost 0 bases, the J end lost 4 bases, and 15 bases lay between the germline ends. This CDR3 has 16 amino acids. The CDR3 region is CATSRDRTAAGTEAFF. CDR3 sequence (DNA): TGTGCCACCAGCAGAGATCGGACAGCGGCGGGCACTGAAGCTTTCTTT. Combining the CDR3 with reference TRBV15 and TRBJ1-1 gives the whole variable domain DAMVIQNPRYQVTQFGKPVTLSCSQTLNHNVMYWYQQKSSQAPKLLFHYYDKDFNNEADTPDNFQSRRPNTSFCFLDIRSPGLGDTAMYLCATSRDRTAAGTEAFFGQGTRLTVV.